This TCR beta chain is drawn from a study of monozygotic twins with inflammatory bowel disease. This CDR3 has 14 residues. Germline V gene data show CDR1 as SGHKS and CDR2 as YYEKEE (reference sequence). Eight distinct reactions (per sample) were used to make the cDNA. Each UMI harboured a 6-nucleotide sample barcode and was appended via template switching. One entry per CDR3 protein, without DNA, is what TCRdb gives after re-calling the 5' RACE reads. The listing records around 100,000 distinct CDR3 sequences. Of note for this clonotype: Its specificity is not known.

Study observations and caveats: People with IBD had fewer clonotypes in common with others than healthy twins did, especially with disease activity. Immunosuppressive treatments differing between patients may have added repertoire variability.

The source is a human donor with ulcerative colitis or Crohn's disease, or a healthy co-twin of an affected twin (not recorded which). V gene TRBV5-5 combines with J gene TRBJ2-2; TCRdb gives TRBD1 as the D gene, but with no DNA this cannot be confirmed. Source material: blood. The CDR3 here is CASSWGQGPGELFF. Based on the CDR3 plus reference TRBV5-5 and TRBJ2-2, the full variable domain is DAGVTQSPTHLIKTRGQQVTLRCSPISGHKSVSWYQQVLGQGPQFIFQYYEKEERGRGNFPDRFSARQFPNYSSELNVNALLLGDSALYLCASSWGQGPGELFFGEGSRLTVL.